This T cell receptor beta chain appears in the sequencing data of a study of blood T cell repertoires in COVID-19. Overall study context: Sites in the United States, Italy and Spain provided acute and convalescent COVID-19 samples.

Original processing notes: Reference gene primer amplification yielded estimated nucleated cell counts. Assay used: immunoSEQ multiplex PCR; TCRdb lists only in-frame clones, some missing. The V and J calls and the clone size are those of that table, but D and trimming were determined from the DNA. The table shows 100,000 to 130,000 clones, with about three quarters occurring only once. Trimming took 4 bases from V and 5 from J, leaving 15 bases between them. The CDR3 sequence is 14 residues long. Germline V CDR1 and CDR2: SGHRS, YFSETQ. This TCR derives from a woman in her forties with acute or convalescent COVID-19. Specimen: peripheral blood. The V gene is TRBV5-1, the J gene TRBJ2-5, with a possible D match to TRBD1 (6 bases). The CDR3 region is CASSQGHPGETQYF. The CDR3 DNA sequence: TGCGCCAGCAGCCAGGGACACCCGGGGGAGACCCAGTACTTC.